The next 28 T cell receptor beta chains were all read from a single sample in a study of cytomegalovirus exposure and HLA in healthy donors. The PCR was carried out with 60 Vbeta primers and 13 Jbeta primers. Using immunoSEQ multiplex PCR, the repertoire was profiled, and TCRdb retains in-frame clones only, with some absent. The sample includes 90,000 to 140,000 clones, approximately 79% of them seen just once. Input material: PBMCs. These receptors were taken from a man in his thirties or forties in good health and CMV-seropositive.

J is TRBJ2-1 and V is TRBV4-2; no reliable D call. Germline V gene data show CDR1 as LGHNA and CDR2 as YNFKEQ. This CDR3 has 18 amino acids. Trimming left V 1 base short and J 0 bases short, with 16 bases between. DNA of the CDR3: TGTGCCAGCAGCCAAGGAACAGTCCAATCGAGCTCCTACAATGAGCAGTTCTTC. As protein: CASSQGTVQSSSYNEQFF.

This sequence joins TRBV27 and TRBJ2-5; D may be TRBD1 (6 bases). With 3 bases removed from V and 5 bases from J, the gap between germline ends came to 13 bases. CDR3 length: 14 residues. Germline values: CDR1 MNHEY, CDR2 SMNVEV (reference sequence). CDR3 amino acids: CASSFQQGRETQYF. The DNA of the CDR3 is TGTGCCAGCAGTTTTCAACAGGGTCGGGAGACCCAGTACTTC.

This sequence joins TRBV10-2 and TRBJ2-3; 12 nucleotides agree with TRBD2. The CDR3 is 18 residues long. Trimming took 2 bases from V and 5 from J; bases not matched to a gene: 11. The V gene's germline CDR1 is WSHSY and CDR2 SAAADI. CDR3 protein: CASSEIPLTSGGRDTQYF. The CDR3 nucleotides read TGCGCCAGCAGTGAGATCCCTCTGACTAGCGGGGGTCGAGATACGCAGTATTTT.

The chain combines TRBV28 with TRBJ1-1, with TRBD1 as a possible D gene (6 bases). Germline CDR1 reads MDHEN; CDR2 reads SYDVKM. V was trimmed by 1 base and J by 1 base, leaving 16 bases between them. The length of the CDR3 is 17 residues. The CDR3, as DNA: TGTGCCAGCAGTTTATCGCGGGGGGCTGCGGCGAACACTGAAGCTTTCTTT. Translating gives CASSLSRGAAANTEAFF.

This rearrangement joins TRBV4-1 to TRBJ2-2; 8 bases agree with TRBD2. Germline CDR1 and CDR2: MGHRA and YSYEKL. The CDR3 length is 15 residues. Germline trimming cut 1 base from V and 6 bases from J; bases unmatched to any gene: 4. DNA of the CDR3: TGCGCCAGCAGCCAAGGACGGGGGGGCCCCGGGGAGCTGTTTTTT. This translates into CASSQGRGGPGELFF.

V and J are TRBV11-3 and TRBJ2-2; 9 nucleotides align to TRBD1. The CDR3 has 14 amino acids. V lost 5 bases, J lost 5 bases, and 3 bases stayed unmatched. Germline CDR1 SGHNT, CDR2 YENEEA. The CDR3 reads CASSTGTGTGELFF. The CDR3 DNA is TGTGCCAGCAGCACCGGGACAGGGACCGGGGAGCTGTTTTTT.

The rearrangement links TRBV30 to TRBJ1-2, with 7 bases matching TRBD1. The CDR3 length is 13 residues. The V and J ends lost 2 bases and 7 bases, in that order; junction bases with no gene match: 7. The germline gives CDR1 GTSNPN, CDR2 SVGIG (reference sequence). The CDR3 protein is CAWSFGDRSGYTF. The CDR3 DNA sequence: TGTGCCTGGAGTTTCGGGGACAGAAGTGGCTACACCTTC.

The V call is TRBV6-1, the J call TRBJ2-1; D remains unclear. The CDR3 is 17 amino acids. V lost 0 bases to trimming and J lost 6 bases, with 18 bases between them. Germline CDR1 MNHNS, CDR2 SASEGT. The CDR3, as DNA: TGTGCCAGCAGTGAAGCGCGTTCGAGGAAGATCGGCAATGAGCAGTTCTTC. Its translation is CASSEARSRKIGNEQFF.

This chain joins TRBV5-6 and TRBJ2-5, with D possibly matching TRBD2 (7 bases). Germline-derived CDR1 and CDR2 are SGHDT and YYEEEE. Trimming took 3 bases from V and 5 from J, leaving 17 bases between them. This CDR3 spans 15 amino acids. The DNA for the CDR3 is TGTGCCAGCAGCTGGAGGGGGGGGCGAAGGGAGACCCAGTACTTC. This codes for CASSWRGGRRETQYF.

The rearrangement joins TRBV6-5 to TRBJ1-6; 11 nucleotides line up with TRBD1. Unmatched junction bases numbered 6, after V lost 5 bases and J lost 9 bases. The germline gives CDR1 MNHEY, CDR2 SVGAGI. This CDR3 spans 15 amino acids. The CDR3 region has the DNA TGTGCCAGCAGTACCGGGACAGGGGGTAGTTCACCCCTCCACTTT. It yields the protein CASSTGTGGSSPLHF.

V gene TRBV20-1 combines with J gene TRBJ2-4; TRBD1 aligns across 7 bases. The J segment lost 6 bases and the V segment lost 5 bases, leaving 1 base of the junction unmatched. Germline lookup yields CDR1 DFQATT and CDR2 SNEGSKA (reference sequence). The CDR3 covers 11 residues. The CDR3 is CSAYRGNIQYF. CDR3 nucleotide sequence: TGCAGTGCTTACAGGGGAAACATTCAGTACTTC.

This rearrangement joins TRBV28 to TRBJ2-5; D is possibly TRBD2 (5 bases). The CDR3 has 13 amino acids. The V end lost 2 bases, the J end lost 6 bases, and 10 bases lay between the germline ends. Germline CDR1 is MDHEN and CDR2 is SYDVKM. The CDR3 DNA sequence: TGTGCCAGCAGTTTACGGGGTAGGAAGACCCAGTACTTC. It is translated as CASSLRGRKTQYF.

The CDR3 sequence is CASQQGQWGGGELFF. The CDR3 DNA reads as TGCGCCAGCCAACAGGGACAGTGGGGAGGCGGGGAGCTGTTTTTT. The rearrangement uses TRBV5-1 and TRBJ2-2, with D possibly TRBD1 on 7 matching bases. CDR1 and CDR2 from the germline V gene are SGHRS and YFSETQ. There are 15 residues in the CDR3. V was shortened by 7 bases and J by 7 bases, with 20 bases between the two germline ends.

This clone showed up just a few times. The V gene is TRBV5-6, the J gene TRBJ1-1; D is perhaps TRBD1 (6 bases). Trimming removed 4 bases from V and 4 bases from J, with 11 bases in between. The CDR3 spans 13 residues. Germline V gives CDR1 SGHDT, CDR2 YYEEEE. CDR3 region: CASSPGQLTEAFF. The CDR3 coding sequence is TGTGCCAGCAGCCCGGGACAACTCACTGAAGCTTTCTTT.

J is TRBJ2-5 and V is TRBV10-2; possible D gene TRBD1, 7 bases. The DNA end is more similar to TRBJ2-7, so the J call may be wrong. The CDR3 is 17 amino acids. CDR1 WSHSY and CDR2 SAAADI come from the germline V gene. The chain's CDR3 is CASSPSWTGGSPYEQYF. The CDR3 region has the DNA TGCGCCAGCAGTCCCTCCTGGACAGGAGGGTCACCCTACGAGCAGTACTTC.

This rearrangement joins TRBV30 to TRBJ1-4, with 12 bases lining up with TRBD1. The CDR3 length is 13 residues. V gave up 5 bases and J gave up 8 bases; unmatched junction bases: 3. Germline-derived CDR1 and CDR2 are GTSNPN and SVGIG (reference sequence). Here the CDR3 DNA reads TGTGCCTGGGGGACAGGGGGCGAAGAAAAACTGTTTTTT. As protein: CAWGTGGEEKLFF.

The rearrangement uses TRBV15 and TRBJ1-1; maybe TRBD1 (5 bases). Germline V CDR1 and CDR2: LNHNV, YYDKDF (reference sequence). The ends were cut back, 1 base at V and 4 bases at J, with 10 bases in the middle. The CDR3 has 14 amino acids. CDR3 region: CATSRAGGGTEAFF. The CDR3 DNA is TGTGCCACCAGCAGAGCCGGGGGTGGCACTGAAGCTTTCTTT.

The V gene is TRBV11-3, the J gene TRBJ2-1; D unclear. The CDR3 is 11 amino acids. V lost 8 bases and J 4 bases, leaving 6 bases between the germline ends. CDR1 is SGHNT, CDR2 YENEEA, per germline. In DNA form, the CDR3 reads TGTGCCAGCGGGCTATACAATGAGCAGTTCTTC. It codes for CASGLYNEQFF.

The rearrangement uses TRBV19 and TRBJ1-5; D is uncertain. The CDR3 consists of 13 residues. The germline V gene encodes CDR1 LNHDA and CDR2 SQIVND (reference sequence). The ends were cut back, 4 bases at V and 0 bases at J, with 4 bases in the middle. The CDR3 here is CASSTHSNQPQHF. CDR3 DNA: TGTGCCAGTAGTACACATAGCAATCAGCCCCAGCATTTT.

A few counts support this clone. The V and J genes are TRBV18 and TRBJ1-6; D is uncertain. The length of the CDR3 is 16 residues. Germline V gives CDR1 KGHSH, CDR2 LQKENI. Trimming removed 0 bases from V and 7 bases from J, with 13 bases in between. The CDR3 DNA reads as TGTGCCAGCTCACCACCAAGTAGTCGGGGAAATTCACCCCTCCACTTT. Its protein is CASSPPSSRGNSPLHF.

The chain links TRBV6-4 to TRBJ1-3; TRBD1 is a possible D gene (6 bases). Germline lookup yields CDR1 MRHNA and CDR2 SNTAGT. V was clipped by 0 bases and J by 16 bases, with 13 bases between them. The CDR3 has 12 amino acids. The CDR3 loop reads CASSDSRDIRYF. Written as DNA, the CDR3 is TGTGCCAGCAGTGACTCGAGGGACATTAGGTATTTT.

This clone was recorded once. The chain has TRBV27 and TRBJ1-6; D may be TRBD1 (6 bases). The CDR3 is 14 residues long. CDR1 and CDR2 (germline): MNHEY, SMNVEV (reference sequence). V was cut by 5 bases and J by 6 bases, with 11 bases left in between. CDR3 DNA sequence: TGTGCCAGCAGTAGAGGGGGGGGTAATTCACCCCTCCACTTT. Translating gives CASSRGGGNSPLHF.

This clone was recorded once. The chain recombines TRBV15 with TRBJ1-1, with a weak D call TRBD1 (5 bases). The CDR3 has 13 residues. CDR1 and CDR2 (germline): LNHNV, YYDKDF (reference sequence). V was clipped by 3 bases and J by 4 bases, with 9 bases between them. This CDR3 is CATSSPGGTEAFF. Here the CDR3 DNA reads TGTGCCACCAGCAGCCCGGGGGGCACTGAAGCTTTCTTT.

This chain links TRBV9 with TRBJ2-5; tentative D call: TRBD2 (5 bases). Per the germline V gene, CDR1 is SGDLS and CDR2 is YYNGEE. The CDR3 loop spans 15 amino acids. V was trimmed by 4 bases and J by 0 bases, leaving 13 bases between them. CDR3 protein: CASSPRGEYQETQYF. CDR3 DNA: TGTGCCAGCAGCCCCCGTGGGGAGTACCAAGAGACCCAGTACTTC.

This clone was seen more than once but under ten times. The chain recombines TRBV6-1 with TRBJ1-1, with D uncertain. V lost 6 bases and J lost 1, with 6 bases in between. The CDR3 extends over 12 amino acids. Germline loops: CDR1 MNHNS, CDR2 SASEGT. As DNA, the CDR3 is TGTGCCAGCAGACAACAGAACACTGAAGCTTTCTTT. It yields the protein CASRQQNTEAFF.

The chain has TRBV11-2 and TRBJ2-7; weak D call: TRBD1 (6 bases). There are 15 residues in the CDR3. From germline, CDR1 is SGHAT and CDR2 FQNNGV. V lost 4 bases and J lost 2, with 15 bases in between. The CDR3 region is CASSWRWGPAYEQYF. For the CDR3, the DNA is TGTGCCAGCAGCTGGCGGTGGGGGCCCGCCTACGAGCAGTACTTC.

This clone was detected only a few times. This chain joins TRBV5-1 and TRBJ1-1, with 11 bases aligning to TRBD1. The germline gives CDR1 SGHRS, CDR2 YFSETQ. The CDR3 runs to 15 residues. Trimming took 4 bases from V and 6 from J; bases not matched to a gene: 8. The DNA of the CDR3 is TGCGCCAGCAGCCCGTGGGACAGGGGGACGTCTGAAGCTTTCTTT. Encoded protein: CASSPWDRGTSEAFF.

The chain employs TRBV10-3 and TRBJ1-2, with 7 bases matching TRBD1. Losses at the gene ends were 0 bases for V and 2 bases for J; bases not matched to a gene: 0. Per germline, CDR1 ENHRY and CDR2 SYGVKD. The length of the CDR3 is 14 residues. CDR3 residues: CAISESQGNYGYTF. CDR3 coding DNA: TGTGCCATCAGTGAGTCACAGGGGAACTATGGCTACACCTTC.